This T cell receptor (beta chain) was found in a study of CD8 T cells in Susac syndrome. RNA was extracted with the RNeasy kit, and a quantity of roughly 0.5 to 1 ug was reverse transcribed using random hexamers. Amplification of TCR beta CDR3 spanned 54 Vbeta and 13 Jbeta via immunoSEQ multiplex PCR. A single record per CDR3 protein comes from TCRdb applying MiXCR to the immunoSEQ multiplex PCR reads. The table has around 200,000 distinct CDR3 sequences, just under 95% seen once. Note on this clonotype: Its target is unknown.

The CDR3 consists of 15 residues. V lost 4 bases and J 0 bases, leaving 16 bases between the germline ends. CDR1 is DFQATT, CDR2 SNEGSKA, per germline (reference sequence). Study-wide results and limits: The relatively small number of individuals in the TCR sequencing and HLA analysis was acknowledged by the study.

CD8+ and CD4+ T cells circulating in blood were sequenced for TCR beta. The receptor comes from a human donor with multiple sclerosis. Sample: CD4+ T cells from PBMCs. This chain joins TRBV20-1 and TRBJ2-7; no firm D call. This chain's CDR3 is CSAMAPRMSSYEQYF. The CDR3 region has the DNA TGCAGTGCTATGGCCCCACGGATGAGCTCCTACGAGCAGTACTTC.